The entry below describes one T cell receptor (beta chain). Original methodology: Cell counts per sample came from amplifying reference gene primers. Method: immunoSEQ multiplex PCR; TCRdb's copy keeps in-frame clones and lacks some. The DNA gave D and trimming, while V, J and clone size come from that table. The sample records 410,000 or so clones, approximately 89% being singletons. The CDR3 covers 15 residues. The germline CDR1 and CDR2 sequences are MNHEY and SVGAGI. After removal of 5 bases from V and 0 bases from J, the junction contained 3 bases not matched to a gene. Patients in Seattle were enrolled during active infection, then followed longitudinally. This entry is derived from a study of blood T cell repertoires in COVID-19. Across the whole study: Collection of acute and convalescent COVID-19 samples took place in the United States, Italy and Spain. In each case, the material was cDNA or gDNA derived from T cells, B-cell-depleted T cells, or PBMCs.

The sequencing input was peripheral blood. This TCR was sampled from a woman in her thirties or forties with COVID-19, enrolled during active disease. The chain joins TRBV6-5 to TRBJ1-4, with 7 bases fitting TRBD1. The CDR3 nucleotides are TGTGCCAGCAGTAGGACAGGAGCAACTAATGAAAAACTGTTTTTT. As protein: CASSRTGATNEKLFF.